The clone carrying this TCR beta chain came up a few times. Its antigen is currently unknown. These data belong to a study of early T cells in non-severe SARS-CoV-2 infection. About the study: Sequenced material consisted of bulk RNA (from unsorted whole blood), and chains were unpaired.

Unique molecular identifiers (one per individual cDNA molecule) were attached. MiXCR, applied by TCRdb to the 5' RACE reads, yields one record per CDR3 protein. Of fewer than 85,000 distinct CDR3 sequences in the sample, roughly 10% are singletons; the top ten hold about 12%. In germline, CDR1 is SGHAT, CDR2 FQNNGV. This CDR3 spans 14 amino acids. Trimming cost V 5 bases and J 7 bases; bases outside gene matches: 9. Overall study findings and caveats: Lookups in VDJdb leaned toward anti-spike CD8 responses and missed private and CD4 specificities.

This material consisted of whole blood, taken at baseline. This sequence joins TRBV11-2 and TRBJ2-7; 9 bases align to TRBD1. The TCR was taken from an adult who was a healthcare worker with PCR-confirmed SARS-CoV-2 infection or an uninfected control (not recorded which). The CDR3 DNA is TGTGCCAGCAGCCCTGGGACAGGGCCCCAGGAGCAGTACTTC. As protein: CASSPGTGPQEQYF.